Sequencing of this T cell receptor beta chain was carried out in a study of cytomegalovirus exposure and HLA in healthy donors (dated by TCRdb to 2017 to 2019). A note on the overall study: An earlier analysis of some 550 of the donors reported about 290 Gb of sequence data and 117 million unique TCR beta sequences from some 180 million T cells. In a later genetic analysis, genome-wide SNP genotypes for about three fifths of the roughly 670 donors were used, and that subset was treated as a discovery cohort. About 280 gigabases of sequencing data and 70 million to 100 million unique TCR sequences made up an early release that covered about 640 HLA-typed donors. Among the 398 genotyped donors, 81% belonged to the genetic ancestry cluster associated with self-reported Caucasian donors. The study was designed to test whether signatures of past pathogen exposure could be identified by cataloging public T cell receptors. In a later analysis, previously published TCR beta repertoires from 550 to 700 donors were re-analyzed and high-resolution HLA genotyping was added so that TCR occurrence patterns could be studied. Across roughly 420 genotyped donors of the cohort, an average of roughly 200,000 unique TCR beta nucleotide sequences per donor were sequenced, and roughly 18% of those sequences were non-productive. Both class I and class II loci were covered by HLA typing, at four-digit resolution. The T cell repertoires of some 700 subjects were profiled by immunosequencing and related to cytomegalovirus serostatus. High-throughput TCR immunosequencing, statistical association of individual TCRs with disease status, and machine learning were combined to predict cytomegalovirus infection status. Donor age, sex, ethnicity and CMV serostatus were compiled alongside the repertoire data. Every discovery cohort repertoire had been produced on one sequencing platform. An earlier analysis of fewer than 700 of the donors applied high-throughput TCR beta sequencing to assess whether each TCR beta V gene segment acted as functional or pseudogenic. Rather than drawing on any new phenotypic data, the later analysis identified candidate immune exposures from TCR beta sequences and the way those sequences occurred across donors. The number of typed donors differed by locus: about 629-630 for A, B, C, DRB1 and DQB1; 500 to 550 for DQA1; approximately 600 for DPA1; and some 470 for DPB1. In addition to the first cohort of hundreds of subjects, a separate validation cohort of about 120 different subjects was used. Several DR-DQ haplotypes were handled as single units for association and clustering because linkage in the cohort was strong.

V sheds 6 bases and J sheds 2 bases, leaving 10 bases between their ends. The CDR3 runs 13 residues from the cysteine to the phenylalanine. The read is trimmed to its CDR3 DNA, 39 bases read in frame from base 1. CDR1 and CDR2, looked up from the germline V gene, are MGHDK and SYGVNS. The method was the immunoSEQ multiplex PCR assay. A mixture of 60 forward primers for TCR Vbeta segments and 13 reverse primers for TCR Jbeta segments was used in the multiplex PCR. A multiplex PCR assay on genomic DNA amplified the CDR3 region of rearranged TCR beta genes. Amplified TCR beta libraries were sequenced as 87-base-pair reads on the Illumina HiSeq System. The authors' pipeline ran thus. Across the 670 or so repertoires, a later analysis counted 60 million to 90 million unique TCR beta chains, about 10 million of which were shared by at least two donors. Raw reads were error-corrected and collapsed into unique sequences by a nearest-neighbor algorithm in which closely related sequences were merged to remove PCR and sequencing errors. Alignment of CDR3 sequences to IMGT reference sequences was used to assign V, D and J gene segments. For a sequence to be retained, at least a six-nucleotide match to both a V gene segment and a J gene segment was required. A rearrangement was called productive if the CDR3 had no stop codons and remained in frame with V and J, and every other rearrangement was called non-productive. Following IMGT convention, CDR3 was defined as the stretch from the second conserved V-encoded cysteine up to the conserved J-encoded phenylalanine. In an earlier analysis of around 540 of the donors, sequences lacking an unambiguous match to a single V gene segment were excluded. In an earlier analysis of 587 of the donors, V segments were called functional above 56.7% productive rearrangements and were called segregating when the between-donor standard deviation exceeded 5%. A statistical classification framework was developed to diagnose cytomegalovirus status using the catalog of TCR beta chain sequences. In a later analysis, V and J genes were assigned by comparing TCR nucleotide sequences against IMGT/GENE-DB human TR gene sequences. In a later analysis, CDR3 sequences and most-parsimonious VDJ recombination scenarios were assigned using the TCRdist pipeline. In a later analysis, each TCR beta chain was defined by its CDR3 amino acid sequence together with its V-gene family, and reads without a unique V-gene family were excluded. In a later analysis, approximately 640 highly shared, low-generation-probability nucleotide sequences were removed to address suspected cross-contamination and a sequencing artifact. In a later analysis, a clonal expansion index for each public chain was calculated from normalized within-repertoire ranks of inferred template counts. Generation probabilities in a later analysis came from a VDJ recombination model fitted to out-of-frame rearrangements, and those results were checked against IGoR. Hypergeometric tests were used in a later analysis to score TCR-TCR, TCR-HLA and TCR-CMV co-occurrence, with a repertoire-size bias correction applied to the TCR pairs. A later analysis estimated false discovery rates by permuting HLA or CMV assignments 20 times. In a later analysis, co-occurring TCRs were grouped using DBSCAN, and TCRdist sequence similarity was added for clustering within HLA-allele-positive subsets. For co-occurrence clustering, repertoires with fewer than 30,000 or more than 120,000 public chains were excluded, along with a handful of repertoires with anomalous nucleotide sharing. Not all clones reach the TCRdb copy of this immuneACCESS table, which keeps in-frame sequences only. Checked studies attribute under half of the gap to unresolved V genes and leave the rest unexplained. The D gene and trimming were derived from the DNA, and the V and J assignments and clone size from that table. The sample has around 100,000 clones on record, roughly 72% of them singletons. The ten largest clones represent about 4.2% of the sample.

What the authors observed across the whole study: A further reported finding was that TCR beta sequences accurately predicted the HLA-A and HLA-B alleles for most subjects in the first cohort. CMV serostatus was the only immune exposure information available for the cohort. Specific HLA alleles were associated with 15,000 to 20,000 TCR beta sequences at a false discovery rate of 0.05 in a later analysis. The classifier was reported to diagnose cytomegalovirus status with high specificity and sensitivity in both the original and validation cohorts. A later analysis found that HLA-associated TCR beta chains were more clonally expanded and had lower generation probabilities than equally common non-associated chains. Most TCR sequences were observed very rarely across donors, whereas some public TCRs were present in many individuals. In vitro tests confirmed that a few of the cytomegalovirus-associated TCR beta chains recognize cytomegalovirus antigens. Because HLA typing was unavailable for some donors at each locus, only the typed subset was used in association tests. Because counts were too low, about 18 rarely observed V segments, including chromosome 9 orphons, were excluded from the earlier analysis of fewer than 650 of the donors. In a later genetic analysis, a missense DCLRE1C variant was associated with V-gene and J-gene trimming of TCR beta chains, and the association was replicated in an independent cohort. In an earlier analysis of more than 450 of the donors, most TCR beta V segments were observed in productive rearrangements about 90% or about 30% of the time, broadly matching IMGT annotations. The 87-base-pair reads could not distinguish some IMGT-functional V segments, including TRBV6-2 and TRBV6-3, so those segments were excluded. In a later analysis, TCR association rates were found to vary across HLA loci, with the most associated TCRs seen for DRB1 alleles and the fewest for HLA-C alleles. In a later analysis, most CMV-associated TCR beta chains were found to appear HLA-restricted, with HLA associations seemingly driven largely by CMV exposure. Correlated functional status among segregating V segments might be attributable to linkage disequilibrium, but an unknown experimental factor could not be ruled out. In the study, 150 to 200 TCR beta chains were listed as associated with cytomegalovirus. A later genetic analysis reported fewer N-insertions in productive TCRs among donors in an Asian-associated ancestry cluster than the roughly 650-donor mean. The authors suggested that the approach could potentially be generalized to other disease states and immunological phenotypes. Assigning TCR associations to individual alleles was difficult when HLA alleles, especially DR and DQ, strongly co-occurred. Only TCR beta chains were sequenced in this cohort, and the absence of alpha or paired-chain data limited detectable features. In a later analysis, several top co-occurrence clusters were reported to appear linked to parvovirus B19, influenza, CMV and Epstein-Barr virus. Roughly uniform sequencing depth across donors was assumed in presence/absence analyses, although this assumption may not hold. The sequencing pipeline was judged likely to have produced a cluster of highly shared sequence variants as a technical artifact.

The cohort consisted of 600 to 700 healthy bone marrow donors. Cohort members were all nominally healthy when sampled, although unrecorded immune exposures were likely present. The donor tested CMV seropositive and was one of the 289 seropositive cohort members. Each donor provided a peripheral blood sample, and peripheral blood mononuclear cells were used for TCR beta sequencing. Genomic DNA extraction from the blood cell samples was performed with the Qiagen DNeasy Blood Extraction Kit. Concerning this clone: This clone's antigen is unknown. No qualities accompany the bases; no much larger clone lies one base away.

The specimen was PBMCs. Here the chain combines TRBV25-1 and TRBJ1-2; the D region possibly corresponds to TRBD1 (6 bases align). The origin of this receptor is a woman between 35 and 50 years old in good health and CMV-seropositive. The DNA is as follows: TGTGCCAGCAGAGGAACAGGGAACTATGGCTACACCTTC. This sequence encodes CASRGTGNYGYTF.